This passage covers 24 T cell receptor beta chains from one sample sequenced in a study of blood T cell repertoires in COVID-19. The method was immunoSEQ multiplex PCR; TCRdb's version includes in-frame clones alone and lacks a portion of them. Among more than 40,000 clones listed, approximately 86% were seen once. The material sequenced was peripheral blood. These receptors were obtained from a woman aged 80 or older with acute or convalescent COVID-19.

The CDR3 loop is CASSLGGTSTGELFF. The CDR3 DNA reads as TGCGCCAGCAGTCTCGGGGGGACTAGCACCGGGGAGCTGTTTTTT. The chain employs TRBV10-1 and TRBJ2-2, with TRBD2 identical over 8 bases. CDR1 is WNHNN and CDR2 is SYGVQD in the germline V gene (reference sequence). This CDR3 has 15 residues. The J segment lost 4 bases and the V segment lost 5 bases, leaving 6 bases of the junction unmatched.

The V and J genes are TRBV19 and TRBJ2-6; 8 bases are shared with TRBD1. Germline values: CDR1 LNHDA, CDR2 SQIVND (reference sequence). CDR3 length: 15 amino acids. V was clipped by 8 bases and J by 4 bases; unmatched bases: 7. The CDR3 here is CASGQGARGANVLTF. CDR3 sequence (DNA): TGTGCCAGTGGACAGGGTGCGAGAGGGGCCAACGTCCTGACTTTC.

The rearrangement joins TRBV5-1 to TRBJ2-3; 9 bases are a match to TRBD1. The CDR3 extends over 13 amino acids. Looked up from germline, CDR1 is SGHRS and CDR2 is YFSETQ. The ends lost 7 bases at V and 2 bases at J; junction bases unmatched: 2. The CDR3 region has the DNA TGCGCCAGCCGGACAGGGGACACAGATACGCAGTATTTT. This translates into CASRTGDTDTQYF.

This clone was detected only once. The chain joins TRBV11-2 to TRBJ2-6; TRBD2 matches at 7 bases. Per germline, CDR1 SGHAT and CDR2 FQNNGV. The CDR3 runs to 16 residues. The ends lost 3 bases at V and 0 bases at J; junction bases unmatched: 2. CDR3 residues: CASSLGGASGANVLTF. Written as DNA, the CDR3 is TGTGCCAGCAGCTTGGGAGGGGCCTCTGGGGCCAACGTCCTGACTTTC.

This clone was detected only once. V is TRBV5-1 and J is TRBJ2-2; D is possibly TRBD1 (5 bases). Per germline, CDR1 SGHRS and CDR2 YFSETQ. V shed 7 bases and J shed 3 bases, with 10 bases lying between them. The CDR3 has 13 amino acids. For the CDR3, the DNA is TGCGCCAGCCGACAGTCTGACACCGGGGAGCTGTTTTTT. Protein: CASRQSDTGELFF.

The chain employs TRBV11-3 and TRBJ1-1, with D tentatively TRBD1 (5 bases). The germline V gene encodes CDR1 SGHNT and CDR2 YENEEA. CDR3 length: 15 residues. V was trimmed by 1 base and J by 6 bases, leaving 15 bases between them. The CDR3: CASSLGGRNPSEAFF. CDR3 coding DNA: TGTGCCAGCAGCTTAGGGGGCAGGAACCCCTCTGAAGCTTTCTTT.

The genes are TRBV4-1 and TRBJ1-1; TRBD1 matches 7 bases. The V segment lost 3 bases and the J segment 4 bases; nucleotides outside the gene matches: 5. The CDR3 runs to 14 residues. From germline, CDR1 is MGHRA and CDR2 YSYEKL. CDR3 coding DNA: TGCGCCAGCAGCCACACAGGGGAAAGCACTGAAGCTTTCTTT. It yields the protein CASSHTGESTEAFF.

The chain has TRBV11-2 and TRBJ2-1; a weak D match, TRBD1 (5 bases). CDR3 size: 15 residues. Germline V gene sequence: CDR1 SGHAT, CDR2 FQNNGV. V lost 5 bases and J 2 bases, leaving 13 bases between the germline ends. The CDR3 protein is CASSLRQLPYNEQFF. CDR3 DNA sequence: TGTGCCAGCAGCCTAAGACAGTTACCCTACAATGAGCAGTTCTTC.

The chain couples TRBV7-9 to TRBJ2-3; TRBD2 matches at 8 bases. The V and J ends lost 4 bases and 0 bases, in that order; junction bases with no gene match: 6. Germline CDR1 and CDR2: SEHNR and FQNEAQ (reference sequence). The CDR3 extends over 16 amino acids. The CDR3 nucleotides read TGTGCCAGCAGCTATTGGGCGGGGGGAAGCACAGATACGCAGTATTTT. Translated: CASSYWAGGSTDTQYF.

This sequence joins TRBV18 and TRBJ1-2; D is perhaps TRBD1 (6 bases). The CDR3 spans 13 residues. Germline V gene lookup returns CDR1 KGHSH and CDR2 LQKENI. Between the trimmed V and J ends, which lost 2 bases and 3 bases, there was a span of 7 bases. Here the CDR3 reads CASSPNRDYGYTF. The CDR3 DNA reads TGTGCCAGCTCACCAAACAGGGACTATGGCTACACCTTC.

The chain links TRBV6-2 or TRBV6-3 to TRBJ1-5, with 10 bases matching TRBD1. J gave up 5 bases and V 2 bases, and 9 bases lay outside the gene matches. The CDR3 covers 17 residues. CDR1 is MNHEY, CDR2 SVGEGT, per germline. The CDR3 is CASSYPKGTGVHQPQHF. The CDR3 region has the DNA TGTGCCAGCAGTTACCCAAAAGGGACAGGGGTTCATCAGCCCCAGCATTTT.

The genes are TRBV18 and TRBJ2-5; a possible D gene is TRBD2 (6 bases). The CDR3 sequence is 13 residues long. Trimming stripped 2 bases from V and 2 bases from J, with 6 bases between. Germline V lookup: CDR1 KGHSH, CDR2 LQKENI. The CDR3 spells CASSPGRQETQYF. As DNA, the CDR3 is TGTGCCAGCTCACCAGGGAGGCAAGAGACCCAGTACTTC.

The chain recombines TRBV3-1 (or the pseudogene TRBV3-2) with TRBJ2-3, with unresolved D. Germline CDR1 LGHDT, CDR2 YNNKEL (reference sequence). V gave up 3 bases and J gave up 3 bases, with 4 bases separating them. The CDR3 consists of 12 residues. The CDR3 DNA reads TGTGCCAGCAGCCAGGCTACAGATACGCAGTATTTT. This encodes CASSQATDTQYF.

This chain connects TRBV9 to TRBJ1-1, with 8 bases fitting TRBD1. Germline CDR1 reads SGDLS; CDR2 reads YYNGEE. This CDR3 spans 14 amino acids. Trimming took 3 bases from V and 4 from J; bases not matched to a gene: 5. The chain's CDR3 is CASSEGTGSTEAFF. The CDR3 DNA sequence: TGTGCCAGCAGCGAGGGGACAGGCTCCACTGAAGCTTTCTTT.

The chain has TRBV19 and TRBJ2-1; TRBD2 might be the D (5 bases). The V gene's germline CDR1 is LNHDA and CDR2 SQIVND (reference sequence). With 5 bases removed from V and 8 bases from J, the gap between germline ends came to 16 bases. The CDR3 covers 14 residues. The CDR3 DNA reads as TGTGCCAGTAGTTCTCCAACTAGAGGTCATGAGCAGTTCTTC. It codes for CASSSPTRGHEQFF.

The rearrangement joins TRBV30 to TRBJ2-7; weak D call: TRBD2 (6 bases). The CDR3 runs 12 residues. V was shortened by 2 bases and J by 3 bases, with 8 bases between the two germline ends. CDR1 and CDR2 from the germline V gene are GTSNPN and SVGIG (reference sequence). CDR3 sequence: CAWSMGGYEQYF. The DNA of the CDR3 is TGTGCCTGGAGTATGGGGGGCTACGAGCAGTACTTC.

The chain's CDR3 is CASSSRGTSFSETQYF. CDR3 DNA: TGTGCCAGCAGCAGCCGTGGGACTAGCTTCTCAGAGACCCAGTACTTC. This chain connects TRBV5-4 to TRBJ2-5; 9 positions agree with TRBD2. The CDR3 runs to 16 residues. V trimming: 4 bases; J trimming: 4 bases; junction bases outside the gene matches: 11. Germline CDR1 is SGHNT and CDR2 is YYREEE (reference sequence).

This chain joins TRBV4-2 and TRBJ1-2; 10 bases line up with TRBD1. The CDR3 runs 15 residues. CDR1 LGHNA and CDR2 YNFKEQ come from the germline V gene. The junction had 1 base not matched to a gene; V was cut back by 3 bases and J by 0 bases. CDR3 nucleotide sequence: TGTGCCAGCAGCCAGACAGGGGGCTCTAACTATGGCTACACCTTC. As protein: CASSQTGGSNYGYTF.

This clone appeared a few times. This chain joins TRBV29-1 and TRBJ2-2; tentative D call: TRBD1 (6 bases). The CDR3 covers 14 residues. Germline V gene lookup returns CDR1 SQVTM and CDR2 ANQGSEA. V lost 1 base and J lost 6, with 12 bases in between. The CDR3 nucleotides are TGCAGCGTTGAAGGTCAGGGGATGGCCGGGGAGCTGTTTTTT. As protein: CSVEGQGMAGELFF.

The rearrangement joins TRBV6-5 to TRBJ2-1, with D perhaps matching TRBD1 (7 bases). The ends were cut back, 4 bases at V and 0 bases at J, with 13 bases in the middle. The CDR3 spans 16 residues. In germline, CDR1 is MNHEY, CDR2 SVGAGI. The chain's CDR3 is CASSSPGGTSYNEQFF. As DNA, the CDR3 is TGTGCCAGCAGTTCCCCAGGGGGGACCTCCTACAATGAGCAGTTCTTC.

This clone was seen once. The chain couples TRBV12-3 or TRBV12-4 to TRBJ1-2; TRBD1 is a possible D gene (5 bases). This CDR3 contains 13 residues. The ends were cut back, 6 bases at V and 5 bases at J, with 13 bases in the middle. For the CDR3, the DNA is TGTGCCAGCAGCTTCGGGGGAGGGTATGGCTACACCTTC. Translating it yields CASSFGGGYGYTF.

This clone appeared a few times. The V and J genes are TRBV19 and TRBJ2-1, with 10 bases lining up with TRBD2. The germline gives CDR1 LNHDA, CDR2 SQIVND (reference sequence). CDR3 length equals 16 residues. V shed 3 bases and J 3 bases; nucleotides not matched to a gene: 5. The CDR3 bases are TGTGCCAGTAGTATCCTACAGCGGGGGGGCTACAATGAGCAGTTCTTC. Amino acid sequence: CASSILQRGGYNEQFF.

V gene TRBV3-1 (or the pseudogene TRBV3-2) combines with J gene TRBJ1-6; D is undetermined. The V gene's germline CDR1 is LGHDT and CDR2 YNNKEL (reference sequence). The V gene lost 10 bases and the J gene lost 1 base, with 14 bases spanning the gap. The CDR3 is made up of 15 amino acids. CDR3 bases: TGTGCCACTGGCGCGGGAGGGTCCTATAATTCACCCCTCCACTTT. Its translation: CATGAGGSYNSPLHF.

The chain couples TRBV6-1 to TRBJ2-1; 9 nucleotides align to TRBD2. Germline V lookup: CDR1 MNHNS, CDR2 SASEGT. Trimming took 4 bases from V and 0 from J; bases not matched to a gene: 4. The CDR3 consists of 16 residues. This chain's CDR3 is CASSGGTSISYNEQFF. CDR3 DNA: TGTGCCAGCAGTGGCGGGACTAGCATCTCCTACAATGAGCAGTTCTTC.